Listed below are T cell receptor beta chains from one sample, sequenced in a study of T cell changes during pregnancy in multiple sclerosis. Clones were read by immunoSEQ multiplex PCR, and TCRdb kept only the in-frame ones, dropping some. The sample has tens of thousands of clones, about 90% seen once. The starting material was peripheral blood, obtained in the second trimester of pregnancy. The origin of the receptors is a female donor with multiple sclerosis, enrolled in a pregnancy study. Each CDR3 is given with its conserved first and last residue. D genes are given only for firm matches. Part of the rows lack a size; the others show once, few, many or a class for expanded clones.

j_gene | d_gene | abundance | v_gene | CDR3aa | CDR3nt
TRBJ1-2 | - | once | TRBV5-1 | CASSSRQDGYTF | TGCGCCAGCAGCTCGAGACAGGATGGCTACACCTTC
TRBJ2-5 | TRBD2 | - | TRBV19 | CASRRGLAYETQYF | TGTGCCAGTAGGCGGGGACTAGCGTACGAGACCCAGTACTTC
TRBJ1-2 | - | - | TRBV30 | CAWDPRGGGYGYTF | TGTGCCTGGGACCCTCGAGGCGGTGGGTATGGCTACACCTTC
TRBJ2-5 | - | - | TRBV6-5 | CASSYRPQGKAQYF | TGTGCCAGCAGTTACCGACCACAGGGAAAGGCCCAGTACTTC
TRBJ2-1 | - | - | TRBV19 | CASSIESGSGNEQFF | TGTGCCAGTAGTATAGAGTCCGGGAGTGGGAATGAGCAGTTCTTC
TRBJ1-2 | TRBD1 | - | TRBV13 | CASSGQGLGYTF | TGTGCCAGCAGCGGACAGGGCCTTGGCTACACCTTC
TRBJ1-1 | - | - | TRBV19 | CASSIQGASTEAFF | TGTGCCAGTAGTATTCAAGGGGCGAGCACTGAAGCTTTCTTT
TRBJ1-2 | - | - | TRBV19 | CASAPRTVTNYGYTF | TGTGCCAGTGCTCCCCGGACTGTTACTAACTATGGCTACACCTTC
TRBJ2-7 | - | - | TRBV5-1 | CASSLAGFYEQYF | TGCGCCAGCAGCTTGGCAGGGTTCTACGAGCAGTACTTC
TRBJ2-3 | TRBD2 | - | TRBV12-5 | CASGTGGTFSDTQYF | TGTGCTAGTGGCACGGGGGGGACGTTCTCAGATACGCAGTATTTT
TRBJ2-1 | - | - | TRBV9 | CASSVGVTRNYNEQFF | TGTGCCAGCAGCGTAGGAGTTACCCGTAATTACAATGAGCAGTTCTTC
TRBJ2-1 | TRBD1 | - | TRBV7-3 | CASSYPGQGFNEQFF | TGTGCCAGCAGCTACCCGGGACAGGGTTTCAATGAGCAGTTCTTC
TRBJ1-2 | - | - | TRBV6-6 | CASSRSNYGYTF | TGTGCCAGCAGCAGGTCTAACTATGGCTACACCTTC
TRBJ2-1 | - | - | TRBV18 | CASSYDSPRRNEQFF | TGTGCCAGCTCATATGACAGCCCCAGGCGCAATGAGCAGTTCTTC
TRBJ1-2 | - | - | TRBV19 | CASSIEGYGYTF | TGTGCCAGTAGTATCGAGGGCTATGGCTACACCTTC
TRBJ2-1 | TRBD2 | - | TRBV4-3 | CASSQEGLAGDSYNEQFF | TGCGCCAGCAGCCAAGAGGGACTAGCGGGGGATTCGTACAATGAGCAGTTCTTC
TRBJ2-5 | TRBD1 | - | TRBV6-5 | CASSYNRGLETQYF | TGTGCCAGCAGTTACAACAGGGGGCTAGAGACCCAGTACTTC
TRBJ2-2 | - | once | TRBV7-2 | CASSLVGYTGELFF | TGTGCCAGCAGCTTAGTCGGTTACACCGGGGAGCTGTTTTTT
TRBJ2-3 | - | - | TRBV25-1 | CASSERDTQYF | TGTGCCAGCAGTGAGAGGGATACGCAGTATTTT
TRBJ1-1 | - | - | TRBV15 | CATRRGAMNTEAFF | TGTGCCACCCGGCGGGGGGCGATGAACACTGAAGCTTTCTTT
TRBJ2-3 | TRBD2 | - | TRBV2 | CASSDGRGGTDTQYF | TGTGCCAGCAGTGATGGGCGGGGGGGCACAGATACGCAGTATTTT
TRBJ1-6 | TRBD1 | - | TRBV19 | CASSIRQGNYNSPLHF | TGTGCCAGTAGTATCCGACAGGGTAACTATAATTCACCCCTCCACTTT
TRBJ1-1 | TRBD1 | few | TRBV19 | CASSMLPTGMNTEAFF | TGTGCCAGTAGTATGCTCCCGACAGGGATGAACACTGAAGCTTTCTTT
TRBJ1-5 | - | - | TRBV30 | CAWSPQGNQPQHF | TGTGCCTGGAGCCCCCAGGGCAATCAGCCCCAGCATTTT
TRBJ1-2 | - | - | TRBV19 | CASSLKPPDGASFYGYTF | TGTGCCAGTAGTCTCAAACCCCCCGACGGAGCCTCATTCTATGGCTACACCTTC
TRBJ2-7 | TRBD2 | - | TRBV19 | CASSNGLAGGNYEQYF | TGTGCCAGTAGTAACGGGCTAGCGGGGGGTAACTACGAGCAGTACTTC
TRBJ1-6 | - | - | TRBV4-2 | CASSQAGVGFSPLHF | TGTGCCAGCAGCCAGGCCGGGGTGGGATTCTCACCCCTCCACTTT
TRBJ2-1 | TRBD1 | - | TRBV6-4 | CASSDGRGLYEQFF | TGTGCCAGCAGTGACGGAAGGGGGCTGTATGAGCAGTTCTTC
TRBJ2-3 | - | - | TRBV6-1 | CASTESGSTDTQYF | TGTGCCAGCACTGAGAGCGGGAGCACAGATACGCAGTATTTT
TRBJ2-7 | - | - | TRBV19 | CASSERVRSEGEQYF | TGTGCCAGTAGTGAGAGGGTCAGGAGTGAAGGCGAGCAGTACTTC
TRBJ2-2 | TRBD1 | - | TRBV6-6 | CASSGTGTGELFF | TGTGCCAGCAGTGGGACAGGGACCGGGGAGCTGTTTTTT
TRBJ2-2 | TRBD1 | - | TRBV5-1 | CASSLEWTGGTGELFF | TGCGCCAGCAGCTTGGAGTGGACAGGGGGAACCGGGGAGCTGTTTTTT
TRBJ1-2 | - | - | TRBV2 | CASSWSVNYGYTF | TGTGCCAGCTCCTGGTCGGTTAACTATGGCTACACCTTC
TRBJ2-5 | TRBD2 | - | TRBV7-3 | CASGRGGAQETQYF | TGTGCCAGTGGCCGGGGGGGGGCCCAAGAGACCCAGTACTTC
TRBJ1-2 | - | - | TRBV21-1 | CASSKVGHLSLYGYTF | TGTGCCAGCAGCAAAGTGGGACATCTGAGCCTCTATGGCTACACCTTC
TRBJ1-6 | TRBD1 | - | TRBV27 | CASSFRRDRLKLTLHF | TGTGCCAGCAGTTTCCGCCGGGACAGGCTAAAATTAACCCTCCACTTT
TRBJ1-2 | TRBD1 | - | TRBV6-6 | CASSAGGRASYTF | TGTGCCAGCAGCGCAGGGGGCAGGGCGAGCTACACCTTC
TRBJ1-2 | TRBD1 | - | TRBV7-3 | CASSTTGAAYGYTF | TGTGCCAGCAGCACTACAGGGGCCGCTTATGGCTACACCTTC
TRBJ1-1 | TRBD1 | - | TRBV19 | CASNQQGRTEAFF | TGTGCCAGTAACCAACAGGGGAGGACTGAAGCTTTCTTT
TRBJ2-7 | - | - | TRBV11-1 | CASSPRAGNSYEQYF | TGTGCCAGCAGCCCCAGGGCGGGGAACTCCTACGAGCAGTACTTC
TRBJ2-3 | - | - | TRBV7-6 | CASSPRKLTDTQYF | TGTGCCAGCAGCCCTAGAAAACTCACAGATACGCAGTATTTT
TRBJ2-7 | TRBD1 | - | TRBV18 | CASSPGQEVYEQYF | TGTGCCAGCTCACCGGGACAGGAAGTCTACGAGCAGTACTTC
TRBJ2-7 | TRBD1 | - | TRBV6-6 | CASSLAGGYEQYF | TGTGCCAGCAGTTTGGCAGGGGGCTACGAGCAGTACTTC
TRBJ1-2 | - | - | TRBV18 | CASSNTQGPNYGYTF | TGTGCCAGCTCAAACACACAGGGCCCTAACTATGGCTACACCTTC
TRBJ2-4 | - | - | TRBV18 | CASSPPFQVAKNIQYF | TGTGCCAGCTCACCACCGTTCCAGGTGGCCAAAAACATTCAGTACTTC
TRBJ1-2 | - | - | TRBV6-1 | CASTRLRVDHYGYTF | TGTGCCAGCACCCGACTACGGGTCGATCACTATGGCTACACCTTC
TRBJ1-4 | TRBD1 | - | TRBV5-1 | CASSLMWGQGALERGTNEKLFF | TGCGCCAGCAGCTTGATGTGGGGACAGGGGGCGTTGGAGCGAGGAACTAATGAAAAACTGTTTTTT
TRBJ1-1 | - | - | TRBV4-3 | CASSQEIQGKLITEAFF | TGCGCCAGCAGCCAAGAAATACAGGGTAAATTGATCACTGAAGCTTTCTTT
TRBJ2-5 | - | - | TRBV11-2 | CASSLDRGSRETQYF | TGTGCCAGCAGCTTAGACAGGGGCAGTAGGGAGACCCAGTACTTC
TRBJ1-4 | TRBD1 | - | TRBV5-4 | CASSAKDRENEKLFF | TGTGCCAGCAGCGCAAAGGACAGGGAAAATGAAAAACTGTTTTTT
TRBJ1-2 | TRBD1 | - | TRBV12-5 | CASGLVMGTGRDGYTF | TGTGCTAGTGGTTTGGTAATGGGGACAGGGAGGGATGGCTACACCTTC
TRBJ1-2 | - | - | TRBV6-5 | CASSYSPQVGGYTF | TGTGCCAGCAGTTACTCTCCGCAGGTTGGTGGCTACACCTTC
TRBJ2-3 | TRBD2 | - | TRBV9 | CASSYSGGGTDTQYF | TGTGCCAGCAGCTATAGCGGGGGGGGAACAGATACGCAGTATTTT